This T cell receptor beta chain was observed in a study of CD8+ T cells in alopecia areata. Study results and limitations: Scalp samples also contribute reads from the resident alphabeta T cells found in normal skin.

This clone was observed a handful of times. Its antigen is undetermined. In each case, RNA was isolated and then reverse transcribed into cDNA as the sequencing template. Sequencing was performed with immunoSEQ multiplex PCR; in TCRdb, only in-frame clones are kept and a portion is missing. The sample consists of some 170,000 clones, approximately 70% of them appearing once. The CDR3 is 15 amino acids. Trimming shortened V by 1 base and J by 3 bases, and 12 bases separated the two germline ends. Germline V gene lookup returns CDR1 SEHNR and CDR2 FQNEAQ (reference sequence). The TCR sequence derives from a human donor with alopecia areata. Specimen: CD8+ T cells sorted from blood, collected at week 0. This chain uses TRBV7-9 with TRBJ2-5; either TRBD1 or TRBD2 may fit D (5 bases each). The DNA of the CDR3 is TGTGCCAGCAGCTTAGGGGGACGTCCGGAAGAGACCCAGTACTTC. Its protein product is CASSLGGRPEETQYF.